This passage covers 16 T cell receptor beta chains from one sample sequenced in a study of T cells in Graves' hyperthyroidism and ophthalmopathy. TCR beta CDR3 regions were amplified from RNA transcripts. HTBI primers drove first-round RT-PCR of the TCR CDR3. TCRdb independently ran MiXCR on the multiplex PCR reads; one entry per CDR3 protein. The repertoire includes about 380,000 distinct CDR3 sequences, approximately 13% of them detected once, and roughly 20% sits in the top ten. Sequenced: blood. The receptors were gathered from a young man with Graves' hyperthyroidism that later progressed to Graves' ophthalmopathy.

This clonotype was seen at least ten times. CDR3 bases: TGTGCCAGCAGTTTAGGGGACAATAGGGCCATCCGAGGCTACACCTTC. It translates to CASSLGDNRAIRGYTF. The chain uses TRBV28 and TRBJ1-2; D might be TRBD1 (6 bases). Germline V gene lookup returns CDR1 MDHEN and CDR2 SYDVKM. V lost 2 bases and J lost 8, with 21 bases in between. CDR3 length: 16 amino acids.

This clonotype has ten or more counts. The chain employs TRBV2 and TRBJ2-7, with a weak D call TRBD2 (6 bases). The V end was cut by 3 bases, the J end by 0 bases, with 9 bases between. Germline values: CDR1 SNHLY, CDR2 FYNNEI. This CDR3 has 14 residues. The CDR3 nucleotides are TGTGCCAGCAGTGACGGGAGCCCCTCCTACGAGCAGTACTTC. Its translation is CASSDGSPSYEQYF.

A few counts support this clonotype. The J gene is TRBJ2-7, the V gene TRBV15; D is unresolved. Trimming left V 4 bases short and J 0 bases short, with 13 bases between. This CDR3 comprises 15 residues. CDR1 is LNHNV, CDR2 YYDKDF, per germline (reference sequence). CDR3 loop: CATSKPSMGSYEQYF. The DNA for the CDR3 is TGTGCCACCAGCAAACCCTCTATGGGCTCCTACGAGCAGTACTTC.

This clonotype was seen only a few times. The chain is built from TRBV6-6 and TRBJ1-1; maybe TRBD1 (5 bases). The CDR3 length is 13 residues. Germline V gene data show CDR1 as MNHNY and CDR2 as SVGAGI (reference sequence). The V and J ends lost 2 bases and 7 bases respectively, with 11 bases between them. CDR3 protein: CASSYGGKGEAFF. Written as DNA, the CDR3 is TGTGCCAGCAGTTACGGGGGGAAAGGTGAAGCTTTCTTT.

This clonotype has a count of ten or more. This rearrangement joins TRBV27 to TRBJ1-2; 7 bases fit TRBD1. The CDR3 is 16 residues long. Losses at the gene ends were 0 bases for V and 3 bases for J; bases not matched to a gene: 7. From germline, CDR1 is MNHEY and CDR2 SMNVEV (reference sequence). The CDR3 spells CASSLSGDRLYYGYTF. The CDR3 nucleotides are TGTGCCAGCAGTTTATCGGGGGACAGACTCTACTATGGCTACACCTTC.

On this clonotype itself: The junction shows a germline mismatch at one end, possibly a read error. This chain joins TRBV30 and TRBJ1-1; D might be TRBD1 (5 bases). The CDR3 covers 13 residues. Germline values: CDR1 GTSNPN, CDR2 SVGIG (reference sequence). CDR3 nucleotides: TGTGCCTGGAGTGTACAGGCAGGGACTGGAGCTTTCTTT. It encodes CAWSVQAGTGAFF.

The chain is built from TRBV6-1 and TRBJ1-6; the match to TRBD1 covers 9 bases. CDR1 MNHNS and CDR2 SASEGT come from the germline V gene. V shed 6 bases and J 9 bases; nucleotides not matched to a gene: 9. The CDR3 sequence is 15 residues long. The CDR3 loop reads CASSDGQGLFSPLHF. The CDR3 DNA sequence: TGTGCCAGCAGCGATGGACAGGGGCTGTTTTCACCCCTCCACTTT.

This clonotype was seen at least ten times. V gene TRBV3-1 combines with J gene TRBJ1-4; D is uncertain. With 4 bases removed from V and 11 bases from J, the gap between germline ends came to 11 bases. There are 12 residues in the CDR3. The germline gives CDR1 LGHDT, CDR2 YNNKEL (reference sequence). CDR3 coding DNA: TGTGCCAGCAGCCCAGATAAAAGGAAACTGTTTTTT. This gives the protein CASSPDKRKLFF.

There are a few counts of this clonotype. This sequence joins TRBV24-1 and TRBJ1-5; 7 bases are shared with TRBD1. Germline assignment: CDR1 KGHDR and CDR2 SFDVKD. V lost 3 bases, J lost 5 bases, and 3 bases stayed unmatched. The CDR3 has 14 residues. Here the CDR3 reads CATSDHDRDQPQHF. The CDR3 nucleotides read TGTGCCACCAGTGATCATGACAGGGATCAGCCCCAGCATTTT.

V and J are TRBV4-1 and TRBJ2-1, with 10 bases matching TRBD2. Per the germline V gene, CDR1 is MGHRA and CDR2 is YSYEKL. V gave up 0 bases and J gave up 8 bases; unmatched junction bases: 7. The CDR3 has 16 residues. DNA of the CDR3: TGCGCCAGCAGCCAAGATCTAGCGGGGGAACTGGATGAGCAGTTCTTC. It is translated as CASSQDLAGELDEQFF.

This clonotype showed up many times. The genes are TRBV3-1 and TRBJ1-1, with TRBD1 matching 8 bases. V lost 3 bases to trimming and J lost 5 bases; unmatched junction nucleotides: 5. The CDR3 consists of 14 residues. CDR1 is LGHDT and CDR2 is YNNKEL in the germline V gene (reference sequence). The CDR3 DNA sequence: TGTGCCAGCAGCCACAGGGACAGGATGACTGAAGCTTTCTTT. This sequence encodes CASSHRDRMTEAFF. Together with reference TRBV3-1 and TRBJ1-1, the CDR3 gives the full variable domain: DTAVSQTPKYLVTQMGNDKSIKCEQNLGHDTMYWYKQDSKKFLKIMFSYNNKELIINETVPNRFSPKSPDKAHLNLHINSLELGDSAVYFCASSHRDRMTEAFFGQGTRLTVV.

This clonotype was detected ten times or more. The chain recombines TRBV28 with TRBJ2-3; D remains ambiguous. This CDR3 has 11 residues. Germline V gives CDR1 MDHEN, CDR2 SYDVKM. Trimming stripped 2 bases from V and 6 bases from J, with 3 bases between. The CDR3 coding sequence is TGTGCCAGCAGTTTACTTGATACGCAGTATTTT. Translated: CASSLLDTQYF.

This clonotype turned up a few times. This chain joins TRBV4-1 and TRBJ2-5, with TRBD2 identical over 11 bases. Germline V gene lookup returns CDR1 MGHRA and CDR2 YSYEKL. This CDR3 contains 15 residues. J lost 4 bases, V lost 6 bases, and 7 bases had no gene match. Here the CDR3 reads CASSRGLAVLETQYF. DNA for the CDR3: TGCGCCAGCAGTCGGGGACTAGCGGTTTTAGAGACCCAGTACTTC.

The chain couples TRBV20-1 to TRBJ2-1; the match to TRBD2 covers 9 bases. The CDR3 runs to 15 residues. The J segment lost 5 bases and the V segment lost 4 bases, leaving 9 bases of the junction unmatched. In germline, CDR1 is DFQATT, CDR2 SNEGSKA (reference sequence). CDR3 coding DNA: TGCAGTGCTAAGTTTGTGCTAGCGGGGAACAATGAGCAGTTCTTC. Translating it yields CSAKFVLAGNNEQFF.

Concerning this clonotype: Only one base separates this from a far larger clonotype, so it likely reflects a read error. The chain is built from TRBV7-8 and TRBJ1-2; 8 bases fit TRBD1. The germline V gene encodes CDR1 SGHVS and CDR2 FQNEAQ. This CDR3 spans 14 amino acids. The CDR3 DNA reads TGTGCCGGCAGCTTAGGACAGGGCGGCTATGGCTACACCTTC. This sequence encodes CAGSLGQGGYGYTF.

The chain joins TRBV18 to TRBJ2-1, with 9 bases matching TRBD1. Germline CDR1 KGHSH, CDR2 LQKENI. J was trimmed by 8 bases and V by 2 bases; bases with no gene match: 7. The CDR3 covers 15 residues. Here the CDR3 reads CASSPGTGRLDEQFF. The DNA of the CDR3 is TGTGCCAGCTCACCAGGGACAGGGCGGTTGGATGAGCAGTTCTTC.